This is a list of T cell receptor beta chains from one sample in a study of regulatory T cells in long-lasting Graves disease. Each CDR3 protein gets one entry after TCRdb re-called the multiplex PCR reads with MiXCR. The sample consists of under 350,000 distinct CDR3 sequences, more than 20% of them appearing once. The source material was peripheral blood mononuclear cells (PBMCs), sampled when the disease was refractory, from a patient treated with antithyroid drugs. Receptors originate from a female donor with Graves disease. The CDR3 runs from the conserved cysteine through the conserved F or W. Fields, in order: clone size, D gene, V gene, CDR3 length, J gene, CDR3 DNA, CDR3 protein. A D gene is named only where the DNA matches it firmly. Clone sizes are given selectively: once, few, many, or a class where the clone is expanded.

>many|.|TRBV7-2|14|TRBJ2-7
TGTGCCAGCAGCGTAACCGTCGACTCCTACGAGCAGTACTTC
CASSVTVDSYEQYF
>many|.|TRBV6-2/TRBV6-3|14|TRBJ2-7
TGTGCCGCGGGGCGCGGGATCAACTCCTACGAGCAGTACTTC
CAAGRGINSYEQYF
>.|TRBD1|TRBV6-2/TRBV6-3|15|TRBJ2-5
TGTGCCAGCAGTTACTCCGGGACAGCGGAAGAGACCCAGTACTTC
CASSYSGTAEETQYF
>many|.|TRBV6-1|16|TRBJ1-6
TGTGCCAGCAGTGAGGGGGTTAGCTCCTATAATTCACCCCTCCACTTT
CASSEGVSSYNSPLHF
>many|TRBD1|TRBV20-1|12|TRBJ1-1
TGCAGTGCGACAGGGGATAACACTGAAGCTTTCTTT
CSATGDNTEAFF
>.|.|TRBV6-1|14|TRBJ2-7
TGTGCCAGCAGCGCATACTCCGGCTCCTACGAGCAGTACTTC
CASSAYSGSYEQYF
>.|TRBD1|TRBV19|15|TRBJ1-5
TGTGCCAGTACGGACAGGATTTATAGCAATCAGCCCCAGCATTTT
CASTDRIYSNQPQHF
>.|.|TRBV6-5|14|TRBJ2-7
TGTGCCAGCAGTTACTCCGGGGGCCTGTACGAGCAGTACTTC
CASSYSGGLYEQYF
>few|TRBD1|TRBV30|11|TRBJ1-6
TGTGCCTGGAAACGCGGGGACAGGGCCTTCTTT
CAWKRGDRAFF
>few|.|TRBV4-3|14|TRBJ1-1
TGCGCCAGCAGCCAAGATACAGGGCGCACTGAAGCTTTCTTT
CASSQDTGRTEAFF
>many|.|TRBV12-3/TRBV12-4|13|TRBJ2-5
TGTGCCAGCAGCCAGGACTACCAAGAGACCCAGTACTTC
CASSQDYQETQYF
>many|.|TRBV28|17|TRBJ1-4
TGTGCCAGCAGTACCTCACCAAGATTCGGAACTAATGAAAAACTGTTTTTT
CASSTSPRFGTNEKLFF